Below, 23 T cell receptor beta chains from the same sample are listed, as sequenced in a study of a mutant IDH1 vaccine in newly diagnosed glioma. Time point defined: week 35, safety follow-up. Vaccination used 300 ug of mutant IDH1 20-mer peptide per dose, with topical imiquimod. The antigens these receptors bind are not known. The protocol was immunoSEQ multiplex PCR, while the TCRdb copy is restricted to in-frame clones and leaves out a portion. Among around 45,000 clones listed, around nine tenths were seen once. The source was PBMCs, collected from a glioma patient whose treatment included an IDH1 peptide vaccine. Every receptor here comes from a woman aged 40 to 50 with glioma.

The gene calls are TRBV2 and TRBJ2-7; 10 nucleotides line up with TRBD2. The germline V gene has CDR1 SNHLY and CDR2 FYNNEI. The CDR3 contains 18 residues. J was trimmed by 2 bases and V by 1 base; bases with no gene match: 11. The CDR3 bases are TGTGCCAGCAGTGAAGAGTCGGGGTCTAGCGGGGGTCCCTACGAGCAGTACTTC. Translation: CASSEESGSSGGPYEQYF.

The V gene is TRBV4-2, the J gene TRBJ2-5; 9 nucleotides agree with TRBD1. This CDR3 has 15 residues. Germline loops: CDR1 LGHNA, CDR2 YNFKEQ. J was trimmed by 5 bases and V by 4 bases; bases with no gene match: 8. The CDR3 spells CASSLLDRGGETQYF. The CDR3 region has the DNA TGTGCCAGCAGCCTCCTGGACAGGGGCGGGGAGACCCAGTACTTC.

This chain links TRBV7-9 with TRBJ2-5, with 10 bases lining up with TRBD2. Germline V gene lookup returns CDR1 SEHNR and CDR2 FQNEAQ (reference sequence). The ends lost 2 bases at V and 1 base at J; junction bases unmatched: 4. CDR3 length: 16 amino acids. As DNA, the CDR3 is TGTGCCAGCAGCTTAATCCTAGCGGGAGTCCAAGAGACCCAGTACTTC. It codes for CASSLILAGVQETQYF.

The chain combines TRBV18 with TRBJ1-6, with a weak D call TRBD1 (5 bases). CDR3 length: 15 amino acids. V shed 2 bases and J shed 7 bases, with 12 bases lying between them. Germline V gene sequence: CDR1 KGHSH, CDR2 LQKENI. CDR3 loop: CASSPVQGYNSPLHF. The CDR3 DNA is TGTGCCAGCTCACCAGTTCAGGGTTACAATTCACCCCTCCACTTT. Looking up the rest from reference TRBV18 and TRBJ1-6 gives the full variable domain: NAGVMQNPRHLVRRRGQEARLRCSPMKGHSHVYWYRQLPEEGLKFMVYLQKENIIDESGMPKERFSAEFPKEGPSILRIQQVVRGDSAAYFCASSPVQGYNSPLHFGNGTRLTVT.

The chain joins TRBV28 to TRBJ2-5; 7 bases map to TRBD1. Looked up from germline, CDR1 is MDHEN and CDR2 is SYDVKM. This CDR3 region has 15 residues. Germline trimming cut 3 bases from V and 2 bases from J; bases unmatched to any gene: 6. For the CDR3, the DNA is TGTGCCAGCAGTTTGGGACCGGGACAGCAAGAGACCCAGTACTTC. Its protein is CASSLGPGQQETQYF.

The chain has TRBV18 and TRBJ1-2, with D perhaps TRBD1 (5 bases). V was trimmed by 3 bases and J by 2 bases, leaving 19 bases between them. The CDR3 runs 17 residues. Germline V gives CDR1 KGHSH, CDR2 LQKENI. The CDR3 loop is CASSPINSKTENYGYTF. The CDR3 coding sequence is TGTGCCAGCTCACCGATTAATTCCAAGACAGAAAACTATGGCTACACCTTC.

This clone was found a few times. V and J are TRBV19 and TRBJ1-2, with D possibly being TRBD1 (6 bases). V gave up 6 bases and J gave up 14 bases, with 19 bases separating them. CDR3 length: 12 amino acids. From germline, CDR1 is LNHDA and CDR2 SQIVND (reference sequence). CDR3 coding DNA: TGTGCCAGTAGCCCCGACAGGCTGCCGGATACCTTC. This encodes CASSPDRLPDTF.

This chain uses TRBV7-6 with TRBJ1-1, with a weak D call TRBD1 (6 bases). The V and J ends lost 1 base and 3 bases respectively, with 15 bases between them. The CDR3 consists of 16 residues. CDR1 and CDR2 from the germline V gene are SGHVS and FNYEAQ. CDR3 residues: CASSLGSRGSYTEAFF. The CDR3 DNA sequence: TGTGCCAGCAGCTTAGGGTCGAGGGGGTCGTACACTGAAGCTTTCTTT.

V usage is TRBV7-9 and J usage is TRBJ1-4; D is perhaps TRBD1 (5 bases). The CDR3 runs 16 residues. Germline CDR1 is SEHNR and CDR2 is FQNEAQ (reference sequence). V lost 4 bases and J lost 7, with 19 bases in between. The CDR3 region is CASSSPEGRGVEKLFF. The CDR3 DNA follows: TGTGCCAGCAGCTCCCCCGAGGGAAGGGGAGTTGAAAAACTGTTTTTT.

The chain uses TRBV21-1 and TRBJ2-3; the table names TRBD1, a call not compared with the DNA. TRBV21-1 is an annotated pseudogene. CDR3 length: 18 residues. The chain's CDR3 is CASSTTHPGQPRTDTQYF. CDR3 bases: TGTGCCAGCAGCACAACCCACCCGGGACAGCCGCGCACAGATACGCAGTATTTT.

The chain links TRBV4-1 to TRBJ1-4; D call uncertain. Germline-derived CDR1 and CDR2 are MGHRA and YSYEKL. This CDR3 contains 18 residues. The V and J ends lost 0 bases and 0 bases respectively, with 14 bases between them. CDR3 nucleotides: TGCGCCAGCAGCCAAGAGGGTCTAAGGACTACAACTAATGAAAAACTGTTTTTT. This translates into CASSQEGLRTTTNEKLFF.

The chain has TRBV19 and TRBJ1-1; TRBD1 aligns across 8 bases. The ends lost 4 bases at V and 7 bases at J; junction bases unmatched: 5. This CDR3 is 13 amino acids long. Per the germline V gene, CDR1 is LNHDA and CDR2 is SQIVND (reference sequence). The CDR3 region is CASSTPDRGEAFF. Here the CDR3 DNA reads TGTGCCAGTAGTACTCCCGACAGGGGTGAAGCTTTCTTT.

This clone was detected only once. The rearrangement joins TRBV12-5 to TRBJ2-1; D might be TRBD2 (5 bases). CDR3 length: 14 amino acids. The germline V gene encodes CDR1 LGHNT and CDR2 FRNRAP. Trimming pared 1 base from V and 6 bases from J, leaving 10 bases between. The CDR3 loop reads CASGLDPGSNEQFF. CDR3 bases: TGTGCTAGTGGTTTGGACCCGGGAAGCAATGAGCAGTTCTTC.

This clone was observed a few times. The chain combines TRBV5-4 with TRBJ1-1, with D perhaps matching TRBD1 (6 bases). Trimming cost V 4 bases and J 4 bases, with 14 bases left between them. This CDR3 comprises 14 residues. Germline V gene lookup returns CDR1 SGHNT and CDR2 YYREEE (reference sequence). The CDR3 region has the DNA TGTGCCAGCAGCACCGCGGGGGCCGGCACTGAAGCTTTCTTT. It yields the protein CASSTAGAGTEAFF.

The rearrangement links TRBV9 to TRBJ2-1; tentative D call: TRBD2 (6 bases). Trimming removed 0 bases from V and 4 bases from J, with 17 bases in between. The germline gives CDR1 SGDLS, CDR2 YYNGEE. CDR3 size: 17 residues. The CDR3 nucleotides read TGTGCCAGCAGCGTAGGAATGGGAGGTAGGGTATACAATGAGCAGTTCTTC. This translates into CASSVGMGGRVYNEQFF. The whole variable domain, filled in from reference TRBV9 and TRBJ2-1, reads DSGVTQTPKHLITATGQRVTLRCSPRSGDLSVYWYQQSLDQGLQFLIQYYNGEERAKGNILERFSAQQFPDLHSELNLSSLELGDSALYFCASSVGMGGRVYNEQFFGPGTRLTVL.

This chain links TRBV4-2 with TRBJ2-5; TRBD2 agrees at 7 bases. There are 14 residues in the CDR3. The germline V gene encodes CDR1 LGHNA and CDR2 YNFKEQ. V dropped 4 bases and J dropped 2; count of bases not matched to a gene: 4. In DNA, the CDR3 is TGTGCCAGCAGCCCCAGCGGGGAACAAGAGACCCAGTACTTC. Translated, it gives CASSPSGEQETQYF.

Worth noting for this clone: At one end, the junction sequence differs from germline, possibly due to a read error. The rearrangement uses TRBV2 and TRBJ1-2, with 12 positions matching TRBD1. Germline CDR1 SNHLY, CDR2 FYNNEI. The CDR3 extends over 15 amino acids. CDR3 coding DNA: TGTGCCAGCAGAGAAGAGGGACAGGGGGCTCGAGGCTACACCTTC. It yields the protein CASREEGQGARGYTF.

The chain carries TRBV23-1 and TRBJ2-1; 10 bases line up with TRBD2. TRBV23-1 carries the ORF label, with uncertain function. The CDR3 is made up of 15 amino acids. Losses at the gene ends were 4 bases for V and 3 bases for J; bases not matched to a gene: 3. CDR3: CASSRASGSYNEQFF. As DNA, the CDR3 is TGCGCCAGCAGTCGAGCTAGCGGGAGCTACAATGAGCAGTTCTTC.

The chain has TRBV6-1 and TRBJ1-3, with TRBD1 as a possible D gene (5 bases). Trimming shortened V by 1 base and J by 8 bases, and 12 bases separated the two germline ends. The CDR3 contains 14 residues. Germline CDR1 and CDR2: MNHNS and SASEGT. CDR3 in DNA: TGTGCCAGCAGTGAAGGGGGACCGTCGGACACCATATATTTT. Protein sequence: CASSEGGPSDTIYF.

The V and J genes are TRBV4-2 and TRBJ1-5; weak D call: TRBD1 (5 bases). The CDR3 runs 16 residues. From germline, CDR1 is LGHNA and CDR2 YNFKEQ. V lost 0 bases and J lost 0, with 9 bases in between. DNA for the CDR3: TGTGCCAGCAGCCAAGATCGAGGGGATAGCAATCAGCCCCAGCATTTT. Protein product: CASSQDRGDSNQPQHF.

The CDR3: CASSLGSSGGHTEAFF. CDR3 bases: TGTGCCAGCAGCTTAGGATCGTCGGGGGGACACACTGAAGCTTTCTTT. The gene calls are TRBV11-3 and TRBJ1-1; D is perhaps TRBD1 (5 bases). V lost 1 base and J 3 bases, leaving 15 bases between the germline ends. From germline, CDR1 is SGHNT and CDR2 YENEEA. This CDR3 has 16 residues. The full variable domain, rest sourced from reference TRBV11-3 and TRBJ1-1, is EAGVVQSPRYKIIEKKQPVAFWCNPISGHNTLYWYLQNLGQGPELLIRYENEEAVDDSQLPKDRFSAERLKGVDSTLKIQPAELGDSAVYLCASSLGSSGGHTEAFFGQGTRLTVV.

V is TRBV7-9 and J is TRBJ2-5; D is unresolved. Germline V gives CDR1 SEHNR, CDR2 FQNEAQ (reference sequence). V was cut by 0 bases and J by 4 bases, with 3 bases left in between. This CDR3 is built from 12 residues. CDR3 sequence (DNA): TGTGCCAGCAGCTTAGCGCTAGAGACCCAGTACTTC. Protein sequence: CASSLALETQYF.

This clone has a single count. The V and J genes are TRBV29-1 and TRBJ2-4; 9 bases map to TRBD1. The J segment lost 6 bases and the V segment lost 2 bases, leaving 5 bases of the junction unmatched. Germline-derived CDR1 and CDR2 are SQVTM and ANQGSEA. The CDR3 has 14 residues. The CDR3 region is CSVELPGQGNIQYF. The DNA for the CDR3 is TGCAGCGTTGAACTACCGGGACAGGGAAACATTCAGTACTTC.